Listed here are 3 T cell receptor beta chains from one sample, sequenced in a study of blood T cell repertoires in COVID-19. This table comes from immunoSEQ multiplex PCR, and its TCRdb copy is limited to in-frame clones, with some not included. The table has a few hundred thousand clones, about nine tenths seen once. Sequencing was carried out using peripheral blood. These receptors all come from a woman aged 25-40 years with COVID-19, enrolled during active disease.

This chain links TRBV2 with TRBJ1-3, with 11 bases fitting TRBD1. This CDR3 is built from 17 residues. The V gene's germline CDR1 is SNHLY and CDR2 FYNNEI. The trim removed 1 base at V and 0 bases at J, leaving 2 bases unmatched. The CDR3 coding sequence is TGTGCCAGCAGTGAAGGGACAGGGGGCTCCTCTGGAAACACCATATATTTT. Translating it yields CASSEGTGGSSGNTIYF. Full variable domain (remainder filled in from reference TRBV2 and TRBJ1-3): EPEVTQTPSHQVTQMGQEVILRCVPISNHLYFYWYRQILGQKVEFLVSFYNNEISEKSEIFDDQFSVERPDGSNFTLKIRSTKLEDSAMYFCASSEGTGGSSGNTIYFGEGSWLTVV.

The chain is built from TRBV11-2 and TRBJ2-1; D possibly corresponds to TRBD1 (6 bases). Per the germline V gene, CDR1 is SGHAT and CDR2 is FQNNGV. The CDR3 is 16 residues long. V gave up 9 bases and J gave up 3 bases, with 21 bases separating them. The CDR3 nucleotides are TGTGCCAGAGCATTGAACAGGGACAAGGGCTACAATGAGCAGTTCTTC. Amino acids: CARALNRDKGYNEQFF.

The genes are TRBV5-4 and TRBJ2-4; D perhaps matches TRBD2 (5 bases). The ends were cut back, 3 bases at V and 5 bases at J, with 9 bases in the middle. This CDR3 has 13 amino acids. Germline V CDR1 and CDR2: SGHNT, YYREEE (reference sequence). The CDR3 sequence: CASSSIGENIQYF. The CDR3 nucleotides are TGTGCCAGCAGCTCCATCGGGGAAAACATTCAGTACTTC.